Following are 18 T cell receptor beta chains from one sample sequenced in a study of blood T cells in healthy people across ages. For the second PCR, which ran for about 6 to 11 cycles, a sample-barcoded 5' primer and a J-beta primer mix were used. MiXCR was run by TCRdb on the 5' RACE reads, yielding one entry per CDR3 protein. The table lists around 620,000 distinct CDR3 sequences, 25% to 30% of them singletons. Sequencing was carried out using blood. Receptor source: a woman between 65 and 79 years old in good health.

The rearrangement uses TRBV7-9 and TRBJ2-4; TRBD2 is a possible D gene (5 bases). V lost 7 bases to trimming and J lost 6 bases, with 16 bases between them. Germline CDR1 is SEHNR and CDR2 is FQNEAQ (reference sequence). This CDR3 has 14 residues. The CDR3 spells CASTQPEGLNIQYF. CDR3 nucleotides: TGTGCCAGCACTCAACCAGAGGGCCTAAACATTCAGTACTTC.

This clonotype was seen only a few times. The chain joins TRBV5-1 to TRBJ2-1, with a tentative D call TRBD2 (7 bases). This CDR3 has 14 residues. With 6 bases removed from V and 7 bases from J, the gap between germline ends came to 17 bases. Germline assignment: CDR1 SGHRS and CDR2 YFSETQ. The DNA of the CDR3 is TGCGCCAGCAATGAGGGGGGGCCAACGAATGAGCAGTTCTTC. This encodes CASNEGGPTNEQFF. The full variable domain, with the rest looked up from reference TRBV5-1 and TRBJ2-1, is KAGVTQTPRYLIKTRGQQVTLSCSPISGHRSVSWYQQTPGQGLQFLFEYFSETQRNKGNFPGRFSGRQFSNSRSEMNVSTLELGDSALYLCASNEGGPTNEQFFGPGTRLTVL.

The genes are TRBV24-1 and TRBJ2-5; the D call may be TRBD1 or TRBD2 (6 bases each). The better agreement between TRBJ2-7 and the DNA end casts doubt on the J call. The CDR3 runs to 17 residues. Germline CDR1 is KGHDR and CDR2 is SFDVKD. The CDR3 region has the DNA TGTGCCACCAGTGGAGTAGGGGGGATGACCGACGCTTACGAGCAGTACTTC. Translation: CATSGVGGMTDAYEQYF.

This clonotype was observed a few times. This sequence joins TRBV10-3 and TRBJ1-1; 8 positions match TRBD1. The CDR3 length is 16 residues. The ends lost 0 bases at V and 1 base at J; junction bases unmatched: 4. Germline values: CDR1 ENHRY, CDR2 SYGVKD. The CDR3 is CAISESPGQENTEAFF. In DNA, the CDR3 is TGTGCCATCAGTGAGTCGCCGGGACAGGAGAACACTGAAGCTTTCTTT.

The rearrangement joins TRBV29-1 to TRBJ2-5; TRBD2 might be the D (5 bases). V was clipped by 3 bases and J by 10 bases, with 21 bases between them. The germline CDR1 and CDR2 sequences are SQVTM and ANQGSEA. CDR3 length: 14 amino acids. CDR3 loop: CSVDLAGIPGGQYF. CDR3 DNA: TGCAGCGTTGATTTGGCTGGGATCCCTGGAGGCCAGTACTTC.

This clonotype has only a few counts. The rearrangement links TRBV5-1 to TRBJ1-4, with 11 nucleotides matching TRBD1. CDR1 and CDR2 from the germline V gene are SGHRS and YFSETQ. The CDR3 is made up of 17 amino acids. V was pared by 4 bases and J by 3 bases, with 8 bases of the junction left unmatched. The CDR3 protein is CASSPGTGGNSNEKLFF. The CDR3 coding sequence is TGCGCCAGCAGCCCAGGGACAGGGGGAAACTCTAATGAAAAACTGTTTTTT.

The CDR3 region is CSARDHRGVGEKLFF. DNA for the CDR3: TGCAGTGCTAGAGATCACAGGGGAGTGGGTGAAAAACTGTTTTTT. This chain joins TRBV20-1 and TRBJ1-4, with 7 nucleotides matching TRBD1. This CDR3 comprises 15 residues. Germline CDR1 is DFQATT and CDR2 is SNEGSKA (reference sequence). V lost 0 bases, J lost 7 bases, and 8 bases stayed unmatched.

This clonotype was detected a few times. V gene TRBV5-1 combines with J gene TRBJ2-5; a weak D match, TRBD2 (5 bases). The DNA end is a closer match to TRBJ2-1, so the J assignment may be wrong. The CDR3 contains 15 residues. Germline V gene data show CDR1 as SGHRS and CDR2 as YFSETQ. For the CDR3, the DNA is TGCGCCAGCAGCTTGGCGGTTGGAGGTTTGTCTGAGCAGTTCTTC. Its translation is CASSLAVGGLSEQFF.

This clonotype showed up just a few times. The V and J genes are TRBV20-1 and TRBJ1-2; TRBD1 matches 7 bases. The CDR3 runs to 14 residues. Germline loops: CDR1 DFQATT, CDR2 SNEGSKA (reference sequence). Germline trimming cut 6 bases from V and 4 bases from J; bases unmatched to any gene: 11. In DNA form, the CDR3 reads TGCAGTGCAGTCCCTGGACAGGAACCCTATGGCTACACCTTC. Residues: CSAVPGQEPYGYTF.

Turning to this clonotype: One junction end disagrees with the germline gene, perhaps due to a read error. This sequence joins TRBV29-1 and TRBJ2-5; D unclear. This CDR3 is built from 15 residues. Germline V gives CDR1 SQVTM, CDR2 ANQGSEA. The CDR3 DNA reads TGCAGCGTCCCAAGTCACCCAGGCTTTCAAGAGACCCGGTACTTC. This translates into CSVPSHPGFQETRYF. Drawing the rest from reference TRBV29-1 and TRBJ2-5, the complete variable domain is SAVISQKPSRDICQRGTSLTIQCQVDSQVTMMFWYRQQPGQSLTLIATANQGSEATYESGFVIDKFPISRPNLTFSTLTVSNMSPEDSSIYLCSVPSHPGFQETRYFGPGTRLLVL.

This clonotype was observed many times. The junction does not match germline at one end; this may be a read error. DNA for the CDR3: TGCAGCGCTGCGACAGGGTCGAACACGGACTTC. This gives the protein CSAATGSNTDF. V is TRBV29-1 and J is TRBJ2-7; 7 bases are shared with TRBD1. The V gene's germline CDR1 is SQVTM and CDR2 ANQGSEA. CDR3 length: 11 residues.

This clonotype was seen a single time. At one boundary the junction diverges from the germline segment, which might be a read error. The genes are TRBV7-2 and TRBJ2-1; D not resolved. CDR3 length equals 13 residues. The V gene's germline CDR1 is SGHTA and CDR2 FQGNSA. The CDR3 coding sequence is TGCGCCAGTAGCTTCGGGCATTTGGATGAGCAGTTCTTC. Translation gives CASSFGHLDEQFF.

The rearrangement links TRBV7-2 to TRBJ1-6; D is perhaps TRBD1 (5 bases). Germline-derived CDR1 and CDR2 are SGHTA and FQGNSA. The CDR3 is 16 amino acids. Trimming took 1 base from V and 9 from J, leaving 16 bases between them. The CDR3 region is CASSLEIRGLGSPLHF. The CDR3 DNA sequence: TGTGCCAGCAGCTTAGAAATTCGGGGGTTAGGTTCACCCCTCCACTTT.

The gene calls are TRBV4-3 and TRBJ1-2; no clear D. This CDR3 region has 15 residues. Germline-derived CDR1 and CDR2 are LGHNA and YSLEER. Deletions cut 0 bases from V and 2 bases from J, with 10 bases between. The CDR3 spells CASSQDGKGNYGYTF. The CDR3 DNA follows: TGCGCCAGCAGCCAAGATGGAAAGGGAAACTATGGCTACACCTTC.

The V gene is TRBV6-2 or TRBV6-3, the J gene TRBJ2-3; TRBD2 matches 15 bases. CDR1 and CDR2 from the germline V gene are MNHEY and SVGEGT. The CDR3 consists of 16 residues. J gave up 7 bases and V 5 bases, and 7 bases lay outside the gene matches. The CDR3 DNA reads TGTGCCAGCAGTCTTGGACTAGCGGGGGGGCATTATACGCAGTATTTT. It codes for CASSLGLAGGHYTQYF.

This clonotype appeared a single time. The gene calls are TRBV7-2 and TRBJ2-1, with 8 positions matching TRBD2. The DNA matches TRBJ2-5 better at its end, which makes the J call doubtful. The CDR3 is made up of 15 amino acids. Germline V gives CDR1 SGHTA, CDR2 FQGNSA. This CDR3 reads CASSFAGGHGETQYF. In DNA form, the CDR3 reads TGTGCCAGCAGCTTCGCGGGGGGCCATGGGGAGACCCAGTACTTC.

The chain is built from TRBV3-1 and TRBJ2-5; no definite D call. From germline, CDR1 is LGHDT and CDR2 YNNKEL (reference sequence). V was cut by 2 bases and J by 2 bases, with 12 bases left in between. The CDR3 is 15 residues long. Here the CDR3 reads CASSQLTTSQETQYF. In DNA, the CDR3 is TGTGCCAGCAGCCAACTAACGACTTCTCAAGAGACCCAGTACTTC.

This clonotype was observed a handful of times. This rearrangement joins TRBV20-1 to TRBJ1-2, with D possibly being TRBD1 (6 bases). V was clipped by 6 bases and J by 4 bases, with 15 bases between them. The length of the CDR3 is 13 residues. Germline assignment: CDR1 DFQATT and CDR2 SNEGSKA (reference sequence). CDR3 sequence: CSAGPRGVYGYTF. CDR3 coding DNA: TGCAGTGCGGGACCTAGGGGGGTCTATGGCTACACCTTC.